This T cell receptor (beta chain) was recovered during a study of blood T cells in healthy people across ages. Combining a sample-barcoded 5' primer with a J-beta primer mix, a second PCR ran for 7 to 11 cycles. TCRdb used MiXCR to reprocess the 5' RACE reads, holding one entry per CDR3 protein. Seen here are 1.5 million to 2 million distinct CDR3 sequences, about 50% observed once, and the top ten hold 2% to 2.5%. Germline CDR1 reads DFQATT; CDR2 reads SNEGSKA (reference sequence). The CDR3 is 14 residues long. J is TRBJ2-4 and V is TRBV20-1, with 7 bases identical to TRBD1. Judging by the DNA end, TRBJ2-5 fits better; the J call may be wrong. This sequence originates from a woman in her forties in good health. Sequenced input: blood. CDR3 protein: CSAKTGVFRETQYF. CDR3 coding DNA: TGCAGTGCGAAAACAGGGGTTTTCCGCGAGACCCAGTACTTC.